This is a list of T cell receptor beta chains from one sample in a study of blood T cell repertoires in COVID-19. Produced via immunoSEQ multiplex PCR; TCRdb's table is partial and in-frame only. The sample consists of roughly 190,000 clones, roughly nine tenths of them appearing once. The sequenced material came from peripheral blood. These receptors came from a man aged 70-80 years with acute or convalescent COVID-19. Both conserved end residues are trimmed from each CDR3. Each record gives: J gene, V gene, clone size, CDR3 protein. The size of a clone is reported for some rows only, either as once, few or many, or as a class for expanded clones.

>TRBJ2-7|TRBV5-6|many
ASSPRGVAYEQY
>TRBJ1-1|TRBV12-3/TRBV12-4|-
ASSELRDTEAF
>TRBJ2-3|TRBV5-1|-
ASSLVAASTDTQY
>TRBJ2-3|TRBV4-1|-
ASSPWTGGYTDTQY
>TRBJ1-1|TRBV20-1|-
SASVASRGTEAF
>TRBJ2-4|TRBV9|-
ASSVDGRNIQY
>TRBJ2-2|TRBV7-2|-
ASSLRLTNTGELF
>TRBJ1-1|TRBV5-1|once
ASSLVPTGNTEAF
>TRBJ1-6|TRBV25-1|few
ASSEQGSGNSPLH
>TRBJ2-1|TRBV9|-
ASSVASLGGSDNEQF
>TRBJ2-2|TRBV5-1|-
ASSLEGIYTGELF
>TRBJ1-6|TRBV5-1|-
ASSRDRGNNSPLH
>TRBJ2-1|TRBV11-2|-
ASRLAGGNYNEQF
>TRBJ1-1|TRBV6-6|-
ASNVQGNPTEAF
>TRBJ2-7|TRBV9|-
ASSATVSYEQY
>TRBJ2-6|TRBV5-4|-
ASSPDSRSGANVLT
>TRBJ2-6|TRBV29-1|-
STAGGSGANVLT
>TRBJ2-7|TRBV5-1|few
ASSPPSHEQY
>TRBJ2-1|TRBV18|-
ASSPPGTSGSFYNEQF
>TRBJ2-7|TRBV28|-
ASTLLQGDYEQY
>TRBJ1-1|TRBV12-3/TRBV12-4|-
ASSPGLGRAF
>TRBJ2-3|TRBV18|-
ASSPRRGGTDTQY
>TRBJ2-7|TRBV9|-
ASSVAGQGAYEQY
>TRBJ1-2|TRBV29-1|-
SGWGANYGYT
>TRBJ1-2|TRBV5-1|-
ASSPGDRSVNYGYT
>TRBJ2-5|TRBV4-2|-
ASSQGLAGESGETQY
>TRBJ1-5|TRBV6-2/TRBV6-3|-
ASSYPRGGGQPQH
>TRBJ1-6|TRBV27|-
ASNPLSGGRGSPLH
>TRBJ2-5|TRBV28|-
ASSWGWAGDQETQY
>TRBJ1-1|TRBV18|-
ASSPPANTEAF
>TRBJ2-3|TRBV6-6|-
ASSLAAGGGDTQY
>TRBJ2-3|TRBV7-3|-
ASSFGGARPDTQY
>TRBJ1-1|TRBV11-2|once
ASSSADRRGTEAF
>TRBJ2-7|TRBV5-6|-
ASSPYRDRLSEQY
>TRBJ1-6|TRBV4-3|once
ASSQNLISNSPLH
>TRBJ2-1|TRBV6-5|once
ARGGTGGSYNEQF
>TRBJ2-1|TRBV5-1|-
ASSPRVGQSYNEQF
>TRBJ2-7|TRBV5-4|-
ASSPGGSYEQY
>TRBJ2-7|TRBV19|-
ASRETGFSYEQY
>TRBJ2-3|TRBV11-2|-
ASSLDWGNRGLDTDTQY
>TRBJ2-7|TRBV5-1|-
ASTPGGSSVERY
>TRBJ1-6|TRBV15|-
ATSRDYGEEDSPLH
>TRBJ1-5|TRBV4-1|-
ASSQQSSDSGFSNQPQH
>TRBJ2-2|TRBV4-3|-
ASSLRSGGPGELF
>TRBJ1-5|TRBV5-1|once
ASSLAGLNQPQH
>TRBJ2-2|TRBV5-1|-
ASSLDTGSTGELF
>TRBJ1-5|TRBV2|-
ASSDLGARVNQPQH
>TRBJ1-4|TRBV7-2|once
ASRQRGTGVEKLF
>TRBJ2-7|TRBV24-1|-
ATSDSDRSKTYEQY
>TRBJ1-6|TRBV4-2|-
ASSQDWAGRTLH
>TRBJ1-2|TRBV12-3/TRBV12-4|-
ASSSQGAGGYT
>TRBJ2-6|TRBV19|-
ASSRVTGANVLT
>TRBJ1-1|TRBV4-2|once
ASSRIPGENTEAF
>TRBJ1-2|TRBV18|-
ASSPRRVSGYT
>TRBJ1-2|TRBV28|-
ASSLNRAYGYT
>TRBJ1-2|TRBV7-8|few
ASSLSTVYGYT
>TRBJ2-5|TRBV7-9|-
ASTRPLIAGGGLLETQY
>TRBJ2-7|TRBV20-1|-
SAMGSPGQY
>TRBJ1-6|TRBV13|once
ASSDSTNSPLH
>TRBJ1-6|TRBV7-3|-
ASSLGTLSPLH